The 24 T cell receptor beta chains below come from one sample, sequenced in a study of post-analysis software for immune sequencing data (dated by TCRdb to 2014 to 2015). Study-wide conclusions, independent of this receptor: Patients showed significantly higher frequencies than controls for a handful of TRBV segments, among them TRBV5-6, TRBV5-1 and TRBV20-1.

These TCRs are of unknown antigen specificity. The library relied on PCR. The instrument given in TCRdb is Illumina HiSeq 2500. Unique molecular identifiers were incorporated into TCR beta cDNA libraries to reduce PCR and sequencing biases. TCRdb reworked the public reads: Q25 trimming with fastp, MiXCR clone assembly, productive beta chains retained. Rows with one shared CDR3 protein collapse into an entry with the most common genes and DNA. This sample is represented by 350,000 to 450,000 distinct CDR3 sequences; approximately 38% of them were singletons. The ten biggest clones cover 13% of the sample. Source material: blood. Receptors were obtained from a girl aged 5-17 years with multiple sclerosis.

There are a few counts of this clonotype. The genes are TRBV7-9 and TRBJ2-4, with TRBD1 identical over 8 bases. The end of the DNA aligns better with TRBJ2-7, so the J call may be wrong. Germline V gene sequence: CDR1 SEHNR, CDR2 FQNEAQ (reference sequence). CDR3 length: 17 amino acids. The CDR3 coding sequence is TGTGCCAGCAGCTCGCGTGATACCGACAGGGGAGCCTACGAGCAGTACTTC. As protein: CASSSRDTDRGAYEQYF.

This clonotype was observed a handful of times. The chain combines TRBV4-3 with TRBJ1-1; D call uncertain. Trimming stripped 0 bases from V and 1 base from J, with 9 bases between. This CDR3 has 15 amino acids. Germline values: CDR1 LGHNA, CDR2 YSLEER. This CDR3 is CASSQDTGRNTEAFF. DNA of the CDR3: TGCGCCAGCAGCCAAGATACCGGAAGGAACACTGAAGCTTTCTTT.

The V gene is TRBV10-3, the J gene TRBJ2-7; D ambiguous. The CDR3 runs 11 residues. The germline V gene encodes CDR1 ENHRY and CDR2 SYGVKD. Trimming shortened V by 1 base and J by 3 bases, and 1 base separated the two germline ends. The CDR3: CAISEFYEQYF. The CDR3 DNA sequence: TGTGCCATCAGTGAGTTCTACGAGCAGTACTTC.

V is TRBV20-1 and J is TRBJ2-5; TRBD2 aligns across 7 bases. There are 15 residues in the CDR3. Germline assignment: CDR1 DFQATT and CDR2 SNEGSKA (reference sequence). Trimming cost V 5 bases and J 2 bases; bases outside gene matches: 11. The CDR3 nucleotides are TGCAGTGCTCCCGTCCTAGCGGTCATTCAAGAGACCCAGTACTTC. Amino acids: CSAPVLAVIQETQYF.

The chain combines TRBV10-3 with TRBJ1-5; 8 bases fit TRBD1. The ends lost 10 bases at V and 6 bases at J; junction bases unmatched: 8. CDR1 is ENHRY, CDR2 SYGVKD, per germline. The CDR3 loop spans 13 amino acids. The CDR3 region has the DNA TGTGCCACCGGACAGGGTGATGGTCAGCCCCAGCATTTT. Encoded protein: CATGQGDGQPQHF.

The chain employs TRBV20-1 and TRBJ2-1, with unresolved D. Between the trimmed V and J ends, which lost 0 bases and 3 bases, there was a span of 12 bases. The germline CDR1 and CDR2 sequences are DFQATT and SNEGSKA (reference sequence). This CDR3 spans 15 amino acids. The CDR3, as DNA: TGCAGTGCTAGAGATTTTGGGGTCAGCTACAATGAGCAGTTCTTC. Translation gives CSARDFGVSYNEQFF.

This clonotype was seen a handful of times. The J gene is TRBJ2-7, the V gene TRBV15; tentative D call: TRBD2 (6 bases). Deletions cut 0 bases from V and 4 bases from J, with 16 bases between. The CDR3 is made up of 16 amino acids. CDR1 LNHNV and CDR2 YYDKDF come from the germline V gene (reference sequence). CDR3 sequence reads: CATSRDRGGTPYEQYF. For the CDR3, the DNA is TGTGCCACCAGCAGAGATCGAGGAGGGACTCCATACGAGCAGTACTTC.

This clonotype was observed a handful of times. The chain joins TRBV10-3 to TRBJ2-7; D may be TRBD1 or TRBD2 (7 bases each). Germline CDR1 reads ENHRY; CDR2 reads SYGVKD. The CDR3 is 17 residues long. V was cut by 3 bases and J by 3 bases, with 21 bases left in between. DNA of the CDR3: TGTGCCATCAGTGATCCTTCAGTGGGAGGGGGCAACTACGAGCAGTACTTC. Its protein product is CAISDPSVGGGNYEQYF.

J is TRBJ2-5 and V is TRBV29-1, with D perhaps TRBD1 or TRBD2 (6 bases each). The ends were cut back, 2 bases at V and 4 bases at J, with 14 bases in the middle. This CDR3 is built from 14 residues. The germline gives CDR1 SQVTM, CDR2 ANQGSEA. DNA of the CDR3: TGCAGCGTTGAAACCGGGGGCCCCCCAGAGACCCAGTACTTC. Its translation is CSVETGGPPETQYF.

V usage is TRBV9 and J usage is TRBJ2-1; D is possibly TRBD2 (5 bases). V lost 0 bases and J 1 base, leaving 11 bases between the germline ends. This CDR3 has 16 amino acids. Germline lookup yields CDR1 SGDLS and CDR2 YYNGEE. This CDR3 reads CASSVGGAVSYNEQFF. The CDR3 DNA sequence: TGTGCCAGCAGCGTAGGGGGAGCGGTGTCCTACAATGAGCAGTTCTTC.

This rearrangement joins TRBV6-1 to TRBJ2-1; D gene unclear. V dropped 5 bases and J dropped 5 bases, with 10 bases sitting between them. The CDR3 contains 13 residues. Germline V gene data show CDR1 as MNHNS and CDR2 as SASEGT. The CDR3 region is CASSQGRNNEQFF. The DNA of the CDR3 is TGTGCCAGCAGTCAAGGAAGGAACAATGAGCAGTTCTTC.

A few counts support this clonotype. The junction shows a germline mismatch at one end, possibly a read error. J is TRBJ2-7 and V is TRBV7-6, with D maybe TRBD1 (5 bases). The CDR3 extends over 14 amino acids. Germline V gene sequence: CDR1 SGHVS, CDR2 FNYEAQ. The CDR3 reads CTSSLLDSPYEQYF. The DNA for the CDR3 is TGTACCAGCAGCCTGCTAGACAGTCCCTACGAGCAGTACTTC.

The rearrangement joins TRBV2 to TRBJ2-5; 8 nucleotides match TRBD1. CDR1 and CDR2 from the germline V gene are SNHLY and FYNNEI. Trimming took 2 bases from V and 1 from J; bases not matched to a gene: 3. The CDR3 extends over 15 amino acids. The CDR3: CASSEQGARQETQYF. The CDR3 region has the DNA TGTGCCAGCAGTGAACAGGGGGCCCGCCAAGAGACCCAGTACTTC. Looking up the rest from reference TRBV2 and TRBJ2-5 gives the full variable domain: EPEVTQTPSHQVTQMGQEVILRCVPISNHLYFYWYRQILGQKVEFLVSFYNNEISEKSEIFDDQFSVERPDGSNFTLKIRSTKLEDSAMYFCASSEQGARQETQYFGPGTRLLVL.

This clonotype was found a few times. This rearrangement joins TRBV4-2 to TRBJ2-1; D gene uncertain. Trimming removed 1 base at V and 0 bases at J, with 19 bases between. Per the germline V gene, CDR1 is LGHNA and CDR2 is YNFKEQ. This CDR3 comprises 19 residues. CDR3 residues: CASSQGDRLLDGSYNEQFF. CDR3 nucleotides: TGTGCCAGCAGCCAAGGTGATCGGCTCTTGGATGGCTCCTACAATGAGCAGTTCTTC.

The chain combines TRBV6-5 with TRBJ2-7; TRBD2 might be the D (7 bases). The V end was cut by 6 bases, the J end by 3 bases, with 15 bases between. The CDR3 consists of 14 residues. Per germline, CDR1 MNHEY and CDR2 SVGAGI. The CDR3 here is CASRPQGGGYEQYF. CDR3 DNA sequence: TGTGCCAGCAGGCCACAGGGAGGGGGCTACGAGCAGTACTTC.

This clonotype was picked up a small number of times. The rearrangement joins TRBV7-2 to TRBJ1-1; 7 bases are a match to TRBD1. Germline V CDR1 and CDR2: SGHTA, FQGNSA. The CDR3 runs to 15 residues. Trimming cost V 3 bases and J 4 bases; bases outside gene matches: 8. DNA of the CDR3: TGTGCCAGCAGCTTGCGTCGGGACAGCCTCACTGAAGCTTTCTTT. Its protein is CASSLRRDSLTEAFF.

This sequence joins TRBV9 and TRBJ1-1; a possible D gene is TRBD1 (5 bases). The CDR3 sequence is 14 residues long. Germline V lookup: CDR1 SGDLS, CDR2 YYNGEE. V was clipped by 4 bases and J by 4 bases, with 14 bases between them. The CDR3 here is CASSPLQGSTEAFF. CDR3 DNA: TGTGCCAGCAGCCCGTTGCAGGGAAGCACTGAAGCTTTCTTT.

The chain uses TRBV12-3 or TRBV12-4 and TRBJ1-5; no clear D gene. The CDR3 loop spans 13 amino acids. The V end lost 8 bases, the J end lost 6 bases, and 14 bases lay between the germline ends. Here the CDR3 DNA reads TGTGCCAGCCAGGCGTCCCATACTCAGCCCCAGCATTTT. Its translation is CASQASHTQPQHF.

The chain recombines TRBV4-2 with TRBJ2-5; TRBD2 matches 12 bases. The CDR3 is 16 residues long. Trimming cost V 0 bases and J 3 bases; bases outside gene matches: 2. Germline V CDR1 and CDR2: LGHNA, YNFKEQ. This CDR3 reads CASSQDPSGGEETQYF. The DNA of the CDR3 is TGTGCCAGCAGCCAAGATCCTAGCGGGGGGGAAGAGACCCAGTACTTC.

The J gene is TRBJ1-4, the V gene TRBV4-2; 10 bases match TRBD1. V shed 3 bases and J 7 bases; nucleotides not matched to a gene: 2. This CDR3 spans 14 amino acids. Germline loops: CDR1 LGHNA, CDR2 YNFKEQ. In DNA form, the CDR3 reads TGTGCCAGCAGCCACGGGACAGGGGTTGAAAAACTGTTTTTT. Its protein product is CASSHGTGVEKLFF.

In this sample, this clonotype turned up a few times. The chain carries TRBV4-2 and TRBJ2-4; the D call may be TRBD1 or TRBD2 (6 bases each). With the DNA end fitting TRBJ2-5 better, the J assignment may be wrong. The CDR3 is 16 amino acids. Germline lookup yields CDR1 LGHNA and CDR2 YNFKEQ. CDR3 sequence: CASSPTFAEGGETQYF. CDR3 sequence (DNA): TGTGCCAGCAGCCCTACGTTCGCGGAGGGGGGAGAGACCCAGTACTTC.

The rearrangement uses TRBV20-1 and TRBJ1-4; tentative D call: TRBD1 (5 bases). The CDR3 contains 14 residues. V lost 5 bases and J 5 bases, leaving 15 bases between the germline ends. Looked up from germline, CDR1 is DFQATT and CDR2 is SNEGSKA (reference sequence). CDR3 protein: CSALRGEENEKLFF. In nucleotides, the CDR3 is TGCAGTGCTCTCCGGGGGGAGGAGAATGAAAAACTGTTTTTT.

V gene TRBV4-3 combines with J gene TRBJ2-5, with 9 bases lining up with TRBD1. CDR3 length: 15 amino acids. V lost 1 base to trimming and J lost 4 bases; unmatched junction nucleotides: 4. Germline V CDR1 and CDR2: LGHNA, YSLEER. The CDR3 bases are TGCGCCAGCAGCCAAGGGACAGGGGAGGTAGAGACCCAGTACTTC. The encoded protein is CASSQGTGEVETQYF.

In this sample, this clonotype turned up once. The gene calls are TRBV30 and TRBJ2-5; D unclear. V was cut by 4 bases and J by 2 bases, with 8 bases left in between. The CDR3 contains 12 residues. Germline CDR1 GTSNPN, CDR2 SVGIG (reference sequence). In DNA form, the CDR3 reads TGTGCCTGGAATGGCCCGCAAGAGACCCAGTACTTC. Residues: CAWNGPQETQYF.